This T cell receptor beta chain was recovered during a study of Graves' ophthalmopathy and Graves' hyperthyroidism. The V gene's germline CDR1 is SEHNR and CDR2 FQNEAQ (reference sequence). CDR3 length: 15 amino acids. The study amplified TCR beta CDR3 regions using RNA transcripts. HTBI primers served in a first-round RT-PCR, which a second-round multiplex PCR followed. TCRdb independently ran MiXCR on the multiplex PCR reads; one entry per CDR3 protein. Here the sample spans 560,000 or so distinct CDR3 sequences, approximately 35% being singletons. The sample holds a few counts of this clonotype. Material: peripheral blood or thyroid tissue (not recorded which). This TCR came from an adult man with Graves' hyperthyroidism. The chain is built from TRBV7-9 and TRBJ2-5; D possibly corresponds to TRBD1 (6 bases). The DNA end favors TRBJ2-7, so the J call may be wrong. The CDR3 is CASSLAQTGSYEQYF. The DNA for the CDR3 is TGTGCCAGCAGCTTGGCACAAACAGGGTCCTACGAGCAGTACTTC.